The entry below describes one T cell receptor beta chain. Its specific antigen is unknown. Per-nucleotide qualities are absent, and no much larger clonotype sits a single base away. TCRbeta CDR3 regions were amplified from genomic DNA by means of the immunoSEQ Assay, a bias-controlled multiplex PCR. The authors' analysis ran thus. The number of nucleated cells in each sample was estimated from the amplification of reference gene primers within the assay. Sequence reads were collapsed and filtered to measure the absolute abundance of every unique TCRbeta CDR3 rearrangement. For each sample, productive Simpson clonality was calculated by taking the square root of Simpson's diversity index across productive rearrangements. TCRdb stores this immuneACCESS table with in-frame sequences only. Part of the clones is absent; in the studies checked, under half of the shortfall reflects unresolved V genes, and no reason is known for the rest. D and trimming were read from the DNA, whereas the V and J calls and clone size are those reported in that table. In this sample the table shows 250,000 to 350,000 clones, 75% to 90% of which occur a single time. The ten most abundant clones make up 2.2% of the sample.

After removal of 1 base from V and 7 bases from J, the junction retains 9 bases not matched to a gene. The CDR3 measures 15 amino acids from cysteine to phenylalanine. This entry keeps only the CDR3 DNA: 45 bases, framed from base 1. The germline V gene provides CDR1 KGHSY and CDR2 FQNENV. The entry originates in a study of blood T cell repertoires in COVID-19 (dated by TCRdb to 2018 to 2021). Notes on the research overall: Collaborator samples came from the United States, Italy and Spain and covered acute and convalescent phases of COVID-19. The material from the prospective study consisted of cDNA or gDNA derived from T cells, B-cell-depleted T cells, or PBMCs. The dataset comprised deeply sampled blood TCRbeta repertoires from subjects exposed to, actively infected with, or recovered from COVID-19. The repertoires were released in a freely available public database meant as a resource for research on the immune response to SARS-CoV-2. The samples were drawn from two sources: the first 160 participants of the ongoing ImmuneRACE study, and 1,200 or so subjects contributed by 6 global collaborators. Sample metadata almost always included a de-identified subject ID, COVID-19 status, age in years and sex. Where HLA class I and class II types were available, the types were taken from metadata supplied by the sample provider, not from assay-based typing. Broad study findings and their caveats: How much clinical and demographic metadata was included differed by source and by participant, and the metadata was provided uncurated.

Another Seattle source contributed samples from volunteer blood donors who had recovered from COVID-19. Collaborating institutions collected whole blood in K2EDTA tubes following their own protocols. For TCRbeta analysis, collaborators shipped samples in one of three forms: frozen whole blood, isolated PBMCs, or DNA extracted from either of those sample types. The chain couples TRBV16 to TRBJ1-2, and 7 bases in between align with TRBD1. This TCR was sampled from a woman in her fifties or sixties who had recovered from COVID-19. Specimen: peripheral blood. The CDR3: CASSQYGTAVPGYTF. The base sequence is TGTGCCAGCAGCCAATACGGGACAGCAGTCCCTGGCTACACCTTC.